The entry that follows covers one TCR beta chain sequence. V lost 4 bases, J lost 1 base, and 36 bases lay in between. Germline CDR1 reads SGHRS; CDR2 reads YFSETQ. CDR3 size: 23 residues. These data are taken from a study of blood T cell repertoires in COVID-19. Study overall: T cells, B-cell-depleted T cells, or PBMCs supplied cDNA or gDNA.

Original processing notes: Estimated nucleated cell counts came from reference gene primer amplification. TCRdb's copy holds only in-frame clones and misses some; the assay was immunoSEQ multiplex PCR. From that table come the V and J calls and clone size; the DNA was used to work out D and trimming. The data show around 170,000 clones, 88% seen once. The participants were between about 18 and 90 years old and came from about two dozen US areas. Resolution of symptoms, clearance, or two negative PCRs was present in recovered Cohort 3 donors. V and J are TRBV5-1 and TRBJ2-1; tentative D call: TRBD2 (8 bases). Input material: PBMCs or T cells enriched from blood (not recorded which). This receptor was taken from a woman in her late teens or twenties who had recovered from COVID-19. The chain's CDR3 is CASSPRSQGSGSKSLGSYNEQFF. The CDR3 DNA reads as TGCGCCAGCAGCCCGAGGTCACAGGGGAGCGGGAGTAAGTCCTTAGGATCCTACAATGAGCAGTTCTTC.